These 15 T cell receptor beta chains were sequenced from one sample in a study of human T cells and chemical hapten exposure. Documented time point: patch test 3, about 24 weeks after DPC sensitization. As to treatment: therapeutic diphenylcyclopropenone sensitization with weekly scalp DPC. Using its own MiXCR run on the RACE reads, TCRdb lists one record per CDR3 protein. Of tens of thousands of distinct CDR3 sequences in the sample, 12% were seen once. Source: whole blood, taken in connection with sensitization to the hapten diphenylcyclopropenone (DPC). The receptor set was obtained from a man under 40 with alopecia areata. Some clones in this sample may be carry-over from other donors' samples.

This clonotype came up many times. V and J are TRBV6-1 and TRBJ2-1; 8 bases line up with TRBD1. Trimming cost V 4 bases and J 7 bases; bases outside gene matches: 6. Germline V gene lookup returns CDR1 MNHNS and CDR2 SASEGT. The CDR3 sequence is 14 residues long. CDR3 DNA sequence: TGTGCCAGCAGTGGGCAGGGGGCAAGTAATGAGCAGTTCTTC. Encoded protein: CASSGQGASNEQFF.

The chain has TRBV7-2 and TRBJ1-5; D unresolved. Trimming cost V 5 bases and J 9 bases, with 11 bases left between them. The germline V gene encodes CDR1 SGHTA and CDR2 FQGNSA. This CDR3 spans 12 amino acids. The DNA of the CDR3 is TGTGCCAGCAGCCTCCCGACCCGGCCCCAGCATTTT. Protein sequence: CASSLPTRPQHF. Combining the CDR3 with reference TRBV7-2 and TRBJ1-5 gives the whole variable domain GAGVSQSPSNKVTEKGKDVELRCDPISGHTALYWYRQSLGQGLEFLIYFQGNSAPDKSGLPSDRFSAERTGGSVSTLTIQRTQQEDSAVYLCASSLPTRPQHFGDGTRLSIL.

This clonotype was seen only a few times. The rearrangement uses TRBV2 and TRBJ2-5; unclear D gene. This CDR3 spans 16 amino acids. V lost 4 bases, J lost 0 bases, and 15 bases lay in between. Germline loops: CDR1 SNHLY, CDR2 FYNNEI. The CDR3 loop reads CASSGGNRPYQETQYF. The CDR3 region has the DNA TGTGCCAGCAGTGGGGGTAACAGACCGTACCAAGAGACCCAGTACTTC. The variable domain in full, with the rest retrieved from reference TRBV2 and TRBJ2-5, is EPEVTQTPSHQVTQMGQEVILRCVPISNHLYFYWYRQILGQKVEFLVSFYNNEISEKSEIFDDQFSVERPDGSNFTLKIRSTKLEDSAMYFCASSGGNRPYQETQYFGPGTRLLVL.

The chain joins TRBV28 to TRBJ1-6; D ambiguous. V was shortened by 4 bases and J by 7 bases, with 14 bases between the two germline ends. Germline CDR1 is MDHEN and CDR2 is SYDVKM. The CDR3 spans 15 residues. Written as DNA, the CDR3 is TGTGCCAGCAGTTCATATACCCCCCAGAATTCACCCCTCCACTTT. Translating gives CASSSYTPQNSPLHF.

This clonotype was observed a handful of times. This chain uses TRBV6-5 with TRBJ1-4, with D maybe TRBD1 (5 bases). This CDR3 spans 15 amino acids. V dropped 8 bases and J dropped 4 bases, with 17 bases sitting between them. Germline V CDR1 and CDR2: MNHEY, SVGAGI. The CDR3 protein is CASRPGGADNEKLFF. The CDR3 nucleotides are TGTGCCAGCCGGCCGGGCGGGGCGGATAATGAAAAACTGTTTTTT.

The chain uses TRBV3-1 and TRBJ2-4; D is unresolved. Deletions cut 0 bases from V and 4 bases from J, with 7 bases between. Germline-derived CDR1 and CDR2 are LGHDT and YNNKEL (reference sequence). The CDR3 loop spans 14 amino acids. This chain's CDR3 is CASSQDNRKNIQYF. The CDR3 DNA reads as TGTGCCAGCAGCCAAGATAACAGAAAAAACATTCAGTACTTC.

In this sample, this clonotype turned up many times. CDR3 residues: CASSGRLAGGLDTQYF. The CDR3, as DNA: TGTGCCAGCAGCGGCCGGCTAGCGGGGGGTCTGGATACGCAGTATTTT. The chain combines TRBV7-8 with TRBJ2-3; 11 positions match TRBD2. Germline V CDR1 and CDR2: SGHVS, FQNEAQ. The CDR3 length is 16 residues. After removal of 5 bases from V and 6 bases from J, the junction contained 10 bases not matched to a gene.

This clonotype came up a few times. This chain joins TRBV4-3 and TRBJ1-2; 7 bases align to TRBD1. V lost 0 bases to trimming and J lost 2 bases; unmatched junction nucleotides: 6. Germline-derived CDR1 and CDR2 are LGHNA and YSLEER. CDR3 size: 16 residues. The chain's CDR3 is CASSQDSRQGNYGYTF. In nucleotides, the CDR3 is TGCGCCAGCAGCCAAGACTCCCGACAGGGCAACTATGGCTACACCTTC.

This chain connects TRBV29-1 to TRBJ1-4, with no clear D. The germline V gene encodes CDR1 SQVTM and CDR2 ANQGSEA. This CDR3 region has 13 residues. Deletions cut 1 base from V and 4 bases from J, with 7 bases between. Written as DNA, the CDR3 is TGCAGCGTTGAAGGGCAGCATAATGAAAAACTGTTTTTT. It yields the protein CSVEGQHNEKLFF.

This clonotype came up a few times. The CDR3 loop is CASSLYRAGKVDEQYF. The CDR3 nucleotides are TGTGCCAGCAGTTTATATCGGGCAGGGAAAGTGGACGAGCAGTACTTC. The J gene is TRBJ2-7, the V gene TRBV28, with D maybe TRBD1 (5 bases). The CDR3 spans 16 residues. Germline V lookup: CDR1 MDHEN, CDR2 SYDVKM. V was cut by 1 base and J by 5 bases, with 18 bases left in between.

There are many counts of this clonotype. This chain links TRBV29-1 with TRBJ1-4; D call uncertain. The CDR3 has 11 residues. CDR1 SQVTM and CDR2 ANQGSEA come from the germline V gene. The CDR3 sequence is CGGWSNEKLFF. In DNA form, the CDR3 reads TGCGGCGGATGGTCTAATGAAAAACTGTTTTTT.

This clonotype has at least ten counts. The chain carries TRBV30 and TRBJ1-6, with 7 bases aligning to TRBD1. The germline V gene has CDR1 GTSNPN and CDR2 SVGIG (reference sequence). Trimming took 0 bases from V and 7 from J; bases not matched to a gene: 3. This CDR3 region has 14 residues. The CDR3 nucleotides are TGTGCCTGGAGTGTGGACAGGTGGAATTCACCCCTCCACTTT. It encodes CAWSVDRWNSPLHF. Based on the CDR3 plus reference TRBV30 and TRBJ1-6, the full variable domain is SQTIHQWPATLVQPVGSPLSLECTVEGTSNPNLYWYRQAAGRGLQLLFYSVGIGQISSEVPQNLSASRPQDRQFILSSKKLLLSDSGFYLCAWSVDRWNSPLHFGNGTRLTVT.

This clonotype was counted at least ten times. CDR3 sequence: CASSLMTGTDTQYF. In DNA form, the CDR3 reads TGTGCCAGCAGCTTAATGACGGGCACAGATACGCAGTATTTT. The J gene is TRBJ2-3, the V gene TRBV11-1; D ambiguous. The V end was cut by 2 bases, the J end by 1 base, with 7 bases between. Germline lookup yields CDR1 SGHAT and CDR2 FQDESV (reference sequence). This CDR3 is built from 14 residues. The complete variable domain, with remaining parts taken from reference TRBV11-1 and TRBJ2-3, reads EAEVAQSPRYKITEKSQAVAFWCDPISGHATLYWYRQILGQGPELLVQFQDESVVDDSQLPKDRFSAERLKGVDSTLKIQPAELGDSAMYLCASSLMTGTDTQYFGPGTRLTVL.

There are many counts of this clonotype. The rearrangement links TRBV27 to TRBJ1-2; TRBD1 aligns across 11 bases. V lost 5 bases and J lost 2; bases outside the gene matches: 4. Germline CDR1 MNHEY, CDR2 SMNVEV (reference sequence). The CDR3 has 15 amino acids. The DNA for the CDR3 is TGTGCCAGCAGTCAGGGGACAGGGGGGAACTATGGCTACACCTTC. Its translation is CASSQGTGGNYGYTF.

The chain combines TRBV28 with TRBJ1-2; D may be TRBD1 (6 bases). Trimming left V 5 bases short and J 4 bases short, with 14 bases between. CDR1 and CDR2 from the germline V gene are MDHEN and SYDVKM. The CDR3 consists of 14 residues. In DNA, the CDR3 is TGTGCCAGCAGTCCCGGACAGCGAGCCTATGGCTACACCTTC. This encodes CASSPGQRAYGYTF.